This T cell receptor beta chain was sequenced during a study of Graves' ophthalmopathy and Graves' hyperthyroidism. Clinical symptoms and serum thyroxine were used for diagnosis; TRAb, thyroid ultrasound and orbital computed tomography were also relied on. This clonotype was picked up many times. Its antigen is not known. Amplifying from RNA transcripts, the study obtained TCR beta CDR3 regions. HTBI primers were used in a first-round RT-PCR, which preceded a second-round multiplex PCR. TCRdb passed the multiplex PCR reads through MiXCR, listing each CDR3 protein once. The table lists around 1,000,000 distinct CDR3 sequences, around a third of them singletons. Findings of the study overall: Ophthalmopathy versus stable hyperthyroidism: 13-signature model gave roughly 88% sensitivity, around 81% specificity. The blood repertoire also included most expanded thyroid clonotypes above 0.001 frequency.

What was sequenced was peripheral blood or thyroid tissue (not recorded which). This TCR derives from an adult man with Graves' hyperthyroidism.

The DNA of the CDR3 is TGTGCCAGTAGTCAGACAGGGGGCCGGGAGACCCAGTACTTC. Encoded protein: CASSQTGGRETQYF. J is TRBJ2-5 and V is TRBV19; 10 bases fit TRBD1. CDR1 LNHDA and CDR2 SQIVND come from the germline V gene (reference sequence). The CDR3 has 14 amino acids. Losses at the gene ends were 5 bases for V and 5 bases for J; bases not matched to a gene: 5.